The present T cell receptor (beta chain) was sequenced within a study of T cells after posttransplantation cyclophosphamide. The J segment lost 1 base and the V segment lost 6 bases, leaving 1 base of the junction unmatched. The CDR3 sequence is 14 residues long. Germline V gene lookup returns CDR1 MNHEY and CDR2 SVGAGI. This clone was recorded a few times. Its matching antigen is unknown. Method: immunoSEQ multiplex PCR; TCRdb's copy keeps in-frame clones and lacks some. The table shows roughly 12,000 clones, with about 95% occurring only once. Whole-study findings and limits: TRB clonality was highly associated with recipient CMV seropositivity and reactivation. Skin or GI-infiltrating T cells shared few TRB sequences with blood. Later blood repertoires were often dominated by clones from the donor CD8+ memory compartment.

The V and J genes are TRBV6-5 and TRBJ2-3, with 10 bases fitting TRBD1. The receptor comes from a man younger than 45 in good health and a related stem cell transplant donor. The material sequenced was naive CD8+ T cells sorted from PBMCs. In DNA form, the CDR3 reads TGTGCCAGCAGCGGGACAGGGGGCACAGATACGCAGTATTTT. Protein product: CASSGTGGTDTQYF.